Presented here are 27 T cell receptor beta chains from one specimen sequenced in a study of T-cell reconstitution after alpha-beta-depleted transplantation in children. Using unique molecular identifiers, the investigators prepared the TCRbeta library. TCRdb recomputed calls from the PCR reads with MiXCR, one row per CDR3 protein. The sample records 200,000 to 300,000 distinct CDR3 sequences, 20% to 30% being singletons. Material: PBMCs, mostly from graft donor cells, obtained 360 days after TCRalphabeta/CD19-depleted stem cell transplant. The receptor set was obtained from a female patient aged 2 to 10 who had a stem cell transplant for congenital amegakaryocytic thrombocytopenia, so the T cells may come from the graft donor.

CDR3 residues: CASSKEGKNTEAFF. Here the CDR3 DNA reads TGCGCCAGCAGCAAGGAGGGGAAGAACACTGAAGCTTTCTTT. The V and J genes are TRBV5-1 and TRBJ1-1; TRBD1 is a possible D gene (5 bases). Germline V gives CDR1 SGHRS, CDR2 YFSETQ. The ends were cut back, 4 bases at V and 1 base at J, with 11 bases in the middle. CDR3 size: 14 residues.

The rearrangement links TRBV28 to TRBJ2-3; D gene ambiguous. V lost 8 bases, J lost 0 bases, and 6 bases lay in between. Germline V gene sequence: CDR1 MDHEN, CDR2 SYDVKM. The CDR3 consists of 12 residues. The CDR3 sequence: CASGSSTDTQYF. DNA for the CDR3: TGTGCCAGCGGTTCTAGCACAGATACGCAGTATTTT.

With respect to this clonotype: One base away lies a much larger clone, so this may be a sequencing read error. V and J are TRBV3-1 and TRBJ2-7; maybe TRBD2 (5 bases). CDR1 and CDR2 from the germline V gene are LGHDT and YNNKEL (reference sequence). The CDR3 has 14 amino acids. The V end was cut by 7 bases, the J end by 7 bases, with 20 bases between. CDR3 in DNA: TGTGCCAGCATCCATCATGCCCGGGGTCGGGAGCAGTACTTC. It codes for CASIHHARGREQYF.

The gene calls are TRBV20-1 and TRBJ2-3, with 10 bases fitting TRBD2. Germline V CDR1 and CDR2: DFQATT, SNEGSKA (reference sequence). Germline trimming cut 4 bases from V and 2 bases from J; bases unmatched to any gene: 6. This CDR3 contains 15 residues. The CDR3 is CSATGLADNTDTQYF. The CDR3 bases are TGCAGTGCTACCGGACTAGCGGACAACACAGATACGCAGTATTTT.

The table lists this clonotype with a count of one. This rearrangement joins TRBV28 to TRBJ2-5, with TRBD1 identical over 7 bases. CDR3 length equals 16 residues. Germline lookup yields CDR1 MDHEN and CDR2 SYDVKM. The V segment lost 6 bases and the J segment 2 bases; nucleotides outside the gene matches: 12. The CDR3 sequence is CASSRTGVRLQETQYF. The CDR3 region has the DNA TGTGCCAGCAGCCGTACAGGGGTGAGGCTACAAGAGACCCAGTACTTC.

The chain couples TRBV20-1 to TRBJ2-7, with a weak D call TRBD2 (6 bases). The CDR3 consists of 12 residues. CDR1 DFQATT and CDR2 SNEGSKA come from the germline V gene (reference sequence). Trimming pared 7 bases from V and 0 bases from J, leaving 10 bases between. This CDR3 reads CSVRDSSYEQYF. Written as DNA, the CDR3 is TGCAGTGTCCGGGACTCCTCCTACGAGCAGTACTTC.

The chain uses TRBV20-1 and TRBJ2-5; D may be TRBD2 (6 bases). The CDR3 is 12 residues long. Germline CDR1 reads DFQATT; CDR2 reads SNEGSKA (reference sequence). The CDR3 reads CSLTCGEETQYF. CDR3 DNA sequence: TGCAGCCTGACTTGCGGGGAGGAGACCCAGTACTTC.

The chain combines TRBV7-2 with TRBJ2-3, with D perhaps TRBD1 or TRBD2 (5 bases each). Germline CDR1 and CDR2: SGHTA and FQGNSA. This CDR3 is built from 16 residues. V was pared by 2 bases and J by 4 bases, with 16 bases between. CDR3 region: CASSLSTGRGADTQYF. For the CDR3, the DNA is TGTGCCAGCAGCTTATCGACGGGCCGAGGGGCAGATACGCAGTATTTT.

The genes are TRBV9 and TRBJ2-1, with 7 nucleotides matching TRBD2. The CDR3 contains 17 residues. CDR1 and CDR2 from the germline V gene are SGDLS and YYNGEE. The trim removed 0 bases at V and 7 bases at J, leaving 13 bases unmatched. The CDR3 DNA follows: TGTGCCAGCAGCGTAGACCTGCGGGAGAACTTGGAGAATGAGCAGTTCTTC. Its translation is CASSVDLRENLENEQFF.

This clonotype was seen a handful of times. The rearrangement joins TRBV4-1 to TRBJ1-4; D not resolved. This CDR3 comprises 15 residues. Germline V gene lookup returns CDR1 MGHRA and CDR2 YSYEKL. Trimming shortened V by 1 base and J by 1 base, and 7 bases separated the two germline ends. CDR3: CASSQGVVTNEKLFF. The CDR3 DNA follows: TGCGCCAGCAGCCAAGGGGTAGTAACTAATGAAAAACTGTTTTTT.

This clonotype was recorded many times. The V call is TRBV6-2 or TRBV6-3, the J call TRBJ1-1; 7 positions agree with TRBD1. V shed 1 base, J shed 8 bases, and the junction held 4 bases outside the gene matches. Germline CDR1 is MNHEY and CDR2 is SVGEGT. The CDR3 runs to 13 residues. The CDR3 loop reads CASSYFGTAEAFF. CDR3 nucleotide sequence: TGTGCCAGCAGTTACTTCGGGACAGCCGAAGCTTTCTTT.

This clonotype has only a few counts. The chain combines TRBV21-1 with TRBJ1-2. TRBV21-1 is a pseudogene segment. The CDR3 loop spans 14 amino acids. This chain's CDR3 is CASSVLGLKYGYTF. The CDR3 nucleotides are TGTGCCAGCAGCGTGCTGGGATTAAAATATGGCTACACCTTC.

This clonotype was recorded at least ten times. The rearrangement uses TRBV12-3 or TRBV12-4 and TRBJ2-3; 8 bases are shared with TRBD2. J gave up 2 bases and V 3 bases, and 4 bases lay outside the gene matches. This CDR3 region has 15 residues. The CDR3 loop reads CASSFSGGDTDTQYF. The CDR3 coding sequence is TGTGCCAGCAGTTTTTCGGGAGGGGACACAGATACGCAGTATTTT.

This clonotype occurred many times. The chain uses TRBV3-1 and TRBJ2-1; D remains ambiguous. The germline V and J ends were trimmed by 4 bases and 0 bases, with 10 bases remaining between them. This CDR3 has 15 amino acids. Germline V gene lookup returns CDR1 LGHDT and CDR2 YNNKEL (reference sequence). CDR3 sequence reads: CASSPSRSSYNEQFF. The CDR3 region has the DNA TGTGCCAGCAGCCCTTCAAGGAGCTCCTACAATGAGCAGTTCTTC.

In its sample, this clonotype was seen a few times. The chain links TRBV12-3 or TRBV12-4 to TRBJ2-7, with a tentative D call TRBD1 (5 bases). Trimming removed 3 bases at V and 2 bases at J, with 11 bases between. This CDR3 contains 14 residues. The CDR3 sequence: CASSLTQGTYEQYF. DNA of the CDR3: TGTGCCAGCAGTTTGACGCAGGGTACCTACGAGCAGTACTTC.

The chain joins TRBV12-3 or TRBV12-4 to TRBJ1-1; perhaps TRBD1 as D (5 bases). This CDR3 comprises 12 residues. V was shortened by 5 bases and J by 3 bases, with 7 bases between the two germline ends. The CDR3 DNA reads TGTGCCAGCAGTCTGACAGACACTGAAGCTTTCTTT. Amino acid sequence: CASSLTDTEAFF.

This clonotype was detected ten times or more. The rearrangement links TRBV7-8 to TRBJ2-7; 7 bases are a match to TRBD1. CDR3 length: 14 amino acids. In germline, CDR1 is SGHVS, CDR2 FQNEAQ. The ends lost 7 bases at V and 1 base at J; junction bases unmatched: 7. CDR3 protein: CASNPGTESYEQYF. The CDR3, as DNA: TGTGCCAGCAACCCCGGGACAGAGTCCTACGAGCAGTACTTC.

This clonotype was seen a few times. The chain recombines TRBV7-6 with TRBJ2-1; 7 nucleotides agree with TRBD2. The CDR3 spans 17 residues. V dropped 5 bases and J dropped 4; count of bases not matched to a gene: 14. Germline-derived CDR1 and CDR2 are SGHVS and FNYEAQ. This CDR3 is CASSRLPPGLPYNEQFF. The CDR3 DNA reads TGTGCCAGCAGCCGCTTACCTCCGGGACTACCTTACAATGAGCAGTTCTTC.

V and J are TRBV7-2 and TRBJ2-5; D gene ambiguous. CDR1 SGHTA and CDR2 FQGNSA come from the germline V gene. The CDR3 consists of 13 residues. V lost 5 bases and J 5 bases, leaving 12 bases between the germline ends. The CDR3 loop reads CASSPPARETQYF. CDR3 bases: TGTGCCAGCAGCCCTCCCGCTCGTGAGACCCAGTACTTC.

Many counts were recorded for this clonotype. The V and J genes are TRBV6-2 or TRBV6-3 and TRBJ2-7; 11 bases align to TRBD2. In germline, CDR1 is MNHEY, CDR2 SVGEGT. The CDR3 is 16 amino acids. V trimming: 6 bases; J trimming: 3 bases; junction bases outside the gene matches: 10. The CDR3 region has the DNA TGTGCCAGCAGCCCTCGCCCTAGCGGGAGGTTCTACGAGCAGTACTTC. This encodes CASSPRPSGRFYEQYF.

In this sample, this clonotype turned up a few times. The genes are TRBV20-1 and TRBJ2-5; no definite D call. Germline V CDR1 and CDR2: DFQATT, SNEGSKA (reference sequence). The CDR3 is 12 amino acids. V was trimmed by 3 bases and J by 4 bases, leaving 9 bases between them. Here the CDR3 reads CSASVFLETQYF. CDR3 DNA sequence: TGCAGTGCTAGTGTCTTCTTAGAGACCCAGTACTTC.

A few counts support this clonotype. This chain uses TRBV5-6 with TRBJ2-1; D gene ambiguous. Germline V lookup: CDR1 SGHDT, CDR2 YYEEEE. V shed 0 bases and J shed 11 bases, with 9 bases lying between them. This CDR3 is built from 12 residues. CDR3 in DNA: TGTGCCAGCAGCTTGGGGGCGACGCAGCAGTTCTTC. The encoded protein is CASSLGATQQFF.

This chain connects TRBV27 to TRBJ2-1, with unresolved D. V was trimmed by 11 bases and J by 4 bases, leaving 3 bases between them. This CDR3 is 9 amino acids long. Germline assignment: CDR1 MNHEY and CDR2 SMNVEV (reference sequence). The CDR3 here is CAGYNEQFF. CDR3 DNA: TGTGCCGGATACAATGAGCAGTTCTTC.

This clonotype has more than one count but fewer than ten. The chain joins TRBV28 to TRBJ2-7, with 10 positions matching TRBD2. Germline V gene sequence: CDR1 MDHEN, CDR2 SYDVKM. Germline trimming cut 2 bases from V and 3 bases from J; bases unmatched to any gene: 4. This CDR3 has 15 amino acids. The CDR3 sequence is CASSLLAGVNYEQYF. CDR3 coding DNA: TGTGCCAGCAGTTTACTAGCGGGGGTTAACTACGAGCAGTACTTC.

This chain joins TRBV24-1 and TRBJ2-6, with D maybe TRBD1 (5 bases). The CDR3 has 14 amino acids. The germline V and J ends were trimmed by 5 bases and 2 bases, with 6 bases remaining between them. The germline gives CDR1 KGHDR, CDR2 SFDVKD. The CDR3 loop is CATSVGAGANVLTF. The CDR3 coding sequence is TGTGCCACCAGTGTAGGGGCTGGGGCCAACGTCCTGACTTTC.

The chain has TRBV27 and TRBJ2-1, with 9 bases that match TRBD2. Germline V CDR1 and CDR2: MNHEY, SMNVEV (reference sequence). The CDR3 consists of 15 residues. The J segment lost 6 bases and the V segment lost 2 bases, leaving 5 bases of the junction unmatched. In nucleotides, the CDR3 is TGTGCCAGCAGTTTAGGGCTAGCGGGATTCAATGAGCAGTTCTTC. Encoded protein: CASSLGLAGFNEQFF.

This clonotype was seen only a few times. The chain employs TRBV28 and TRBJ2-5; 9 bases map to TRBD1. The CDR3 has 15 residues. In germline, CDR1 is MDHEN, CDR2 SYDVKM. Unmatched junction bases numbered 6, after V lost 2 bases and J lost 5 bases. CDR3 DNA: TGTGCCAGCAGTTTAGCGGGACAGGGAAGGGAGACCCAGTACTTC. This translates into CASSLAGQGRETQYF.